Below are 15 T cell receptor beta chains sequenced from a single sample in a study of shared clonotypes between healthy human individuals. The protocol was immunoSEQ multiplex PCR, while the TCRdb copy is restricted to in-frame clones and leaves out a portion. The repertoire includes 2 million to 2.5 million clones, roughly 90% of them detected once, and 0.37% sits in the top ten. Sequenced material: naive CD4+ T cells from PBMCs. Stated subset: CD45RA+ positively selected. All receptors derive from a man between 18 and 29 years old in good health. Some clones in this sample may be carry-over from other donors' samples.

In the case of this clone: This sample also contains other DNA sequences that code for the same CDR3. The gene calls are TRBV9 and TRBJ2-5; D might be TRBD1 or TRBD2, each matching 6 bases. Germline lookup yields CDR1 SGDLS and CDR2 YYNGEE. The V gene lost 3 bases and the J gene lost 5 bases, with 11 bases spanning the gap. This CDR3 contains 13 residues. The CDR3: CASSGGGGETQYF. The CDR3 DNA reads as TGTGCCAGCAGCGGAGGGGGAGGCGAGACCCAGTACTTC.

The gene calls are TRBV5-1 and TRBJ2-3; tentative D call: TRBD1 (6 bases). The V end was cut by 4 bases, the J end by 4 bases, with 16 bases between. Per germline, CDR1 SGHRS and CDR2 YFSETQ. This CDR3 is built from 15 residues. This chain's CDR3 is CASSRGQLIADTQYF. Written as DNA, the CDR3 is TGCGCCAGCAGCCGAGGACAGTTGATAGCAGATACGCAGTATTTT.

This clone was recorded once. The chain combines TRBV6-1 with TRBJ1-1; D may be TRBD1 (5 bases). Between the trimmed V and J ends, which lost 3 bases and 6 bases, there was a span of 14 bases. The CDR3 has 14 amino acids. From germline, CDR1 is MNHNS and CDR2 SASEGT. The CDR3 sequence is CASSDPGSLAEAFF. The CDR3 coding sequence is TGTGCCAGCAGTGATCCAGGGTCGTTAGCTGAAGCTTTCTTT.

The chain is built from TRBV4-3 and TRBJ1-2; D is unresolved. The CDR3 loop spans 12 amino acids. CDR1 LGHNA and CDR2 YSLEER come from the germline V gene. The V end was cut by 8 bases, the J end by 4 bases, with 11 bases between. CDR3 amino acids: CASAGVGYGYTF. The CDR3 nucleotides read TGCGCCAGCGCGGGAGTGGGCTATGGCTACACCTTC.

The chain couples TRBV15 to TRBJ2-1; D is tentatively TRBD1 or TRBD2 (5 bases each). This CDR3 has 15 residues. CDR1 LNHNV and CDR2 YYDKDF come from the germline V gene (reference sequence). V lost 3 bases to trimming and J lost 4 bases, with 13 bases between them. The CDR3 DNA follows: TGTGCCACCAGCAGGAGGGGTGGGAGTTACAATGAGCAGTTCTTC. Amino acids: CATSRRGGSYNEQFF.

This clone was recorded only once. The CDR3 DNA sequence: TGTGCCAGCAGCTTATTGGGACAGGGGGTCGATGAGCAGTTCTTC. Translating gives CASSLLGQGVDEQFF. V gene TRBV7-3 combines with J gene TRBJ2-1; TRBD1 aligns across 11 bases. The germline gives CDR1 SGHTA, CDR2 FQGTGA. The CDR3 spans 15 residues. Germline trimming cut 2 bases from V and 8 bases from J; bases unmatched to any gene: 5.

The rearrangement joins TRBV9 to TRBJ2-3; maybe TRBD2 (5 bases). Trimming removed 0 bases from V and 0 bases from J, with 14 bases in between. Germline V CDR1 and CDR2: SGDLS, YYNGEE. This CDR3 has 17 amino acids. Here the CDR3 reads CASSVERRSGSTDTQYF. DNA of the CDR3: TGTGCCAGCAGCGTAGAGAGGAGGTCGGGAAGCACAGATACGCAGTATTTT.

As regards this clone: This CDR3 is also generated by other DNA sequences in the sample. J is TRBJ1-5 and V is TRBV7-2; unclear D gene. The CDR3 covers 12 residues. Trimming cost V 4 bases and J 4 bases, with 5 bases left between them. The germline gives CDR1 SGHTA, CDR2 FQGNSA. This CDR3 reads CASSSNNQPQHF. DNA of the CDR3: TGTGCCAGCAGCTCGAATAATCAGCCCCAGCATTTT. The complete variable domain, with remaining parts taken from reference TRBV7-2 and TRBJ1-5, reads GAGVSQSPSNKVTEKGKDVELRCDPISGHTALYWYRQSLGQGLEFLIYFQGNSAPDKSGLPSDRFSAERTGGSVSTLTIQRTQQEDSAVYLCASSSNNQPQHFGDGTRLSIL.

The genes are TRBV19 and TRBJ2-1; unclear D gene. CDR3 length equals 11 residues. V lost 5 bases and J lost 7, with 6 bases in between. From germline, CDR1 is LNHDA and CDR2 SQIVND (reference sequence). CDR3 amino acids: CASSSENEQFF. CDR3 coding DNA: TGTGCCAGTAGTTCAGAAAATGAGCAGTTCTTC.

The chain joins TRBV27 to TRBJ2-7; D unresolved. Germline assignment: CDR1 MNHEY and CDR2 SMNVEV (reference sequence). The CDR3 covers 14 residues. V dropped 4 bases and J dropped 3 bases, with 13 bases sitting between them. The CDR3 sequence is CASSYHDRRYEQYF. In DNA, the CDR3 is TGTGCCAGCAGTTACCACGACCGACGCTACGAGCAGTACTTC.

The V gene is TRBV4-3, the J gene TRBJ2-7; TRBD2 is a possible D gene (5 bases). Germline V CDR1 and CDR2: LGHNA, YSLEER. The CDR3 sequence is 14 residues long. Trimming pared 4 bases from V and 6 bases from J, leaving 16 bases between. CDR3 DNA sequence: TGCGCCAGCAGCCCGATACTATTCCGGGGCGAGCAGTACTTC. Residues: CASSPILFRGEQYF.

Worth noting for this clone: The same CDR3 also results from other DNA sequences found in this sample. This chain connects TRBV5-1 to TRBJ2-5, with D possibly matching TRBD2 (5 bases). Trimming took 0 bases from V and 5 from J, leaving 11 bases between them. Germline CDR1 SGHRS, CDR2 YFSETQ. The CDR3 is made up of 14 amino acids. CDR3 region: CASSLVPSRETQYF. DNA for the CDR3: TGCGCCAGCAGCTTGGTCCCTAGCCGGGAGACCCAGTACTTC.

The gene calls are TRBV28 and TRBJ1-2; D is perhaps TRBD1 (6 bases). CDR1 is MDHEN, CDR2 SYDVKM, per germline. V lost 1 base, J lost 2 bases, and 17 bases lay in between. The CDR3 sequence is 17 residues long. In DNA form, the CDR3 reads TGTGCCAGCAGTTTATCATCTCTTGGGGGCAGCAACTATGGCTACACCTTC. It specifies CASSLSSLGGSNYGYTF.

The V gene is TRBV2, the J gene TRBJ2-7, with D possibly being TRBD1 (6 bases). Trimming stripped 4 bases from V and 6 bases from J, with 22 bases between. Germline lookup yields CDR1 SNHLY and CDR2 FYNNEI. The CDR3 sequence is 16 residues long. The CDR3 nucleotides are TGTGCCAGCAGTGTTAATTTGCAGGGGACGCCTACCGAGCAGTACTTC. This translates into CASSVNLQGTPTEQYF.

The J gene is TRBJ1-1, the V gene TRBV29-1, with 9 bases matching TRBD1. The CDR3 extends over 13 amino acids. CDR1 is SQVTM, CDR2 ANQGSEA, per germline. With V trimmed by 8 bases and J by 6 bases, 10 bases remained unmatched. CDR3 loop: CSYGGQGFAEAFF. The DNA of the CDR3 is TGCAGCTACGGGGGACAGGGATTCGCTGAAGCTTTCTTT.